The source of this T cell receptor beta chain is a study of blood T cell repertoires in COVID-19. Sequencing was performed with immunoSEQ multiplex PCR; in TCRdb, only in-frame clones are kept and a portion is missing. The sample lists about 200,000 clones, 65% to 80% occurring once. This CDR3 contains 15 residues. Germline CDR1 MDHEN, CDR2 SYDVKM. J gave up 1 base and V 5 bases, and 8 bases lay outside the gene matches. Sequenced: peripheral blood. The receptor was derived from a man aged 45-65 years who had recovered from COVID-19. The J gene is TRBJ2-7, the V gene TRBV28; 7 bases agree with TRBD1. The CDR3 reads CASSQMTGFSYEQYF. In nucleotides, the CDR3 is TGTGCCAGCAGTCAGATGACAGGGTTTTCCTACGAGCAGTACTTC.